This T cell receptor beta chain is from a study of T cell responses to AZD1222 COVID-19 vaccine. Study conclusions and caveats: Clonal diversity may have been underestimated in mostly white British donors.

V was trimmed by 6 bases and J by 2 bases, leaving 10 bases between them. There are 13 residues in the CDR3. The protocol was immunoSEQ multiplex PCR, while the TCRdb copy is restricted to in-frame clones and leaves out a portion. This sample has around 77,000 clones; around 87% occur once, and the top ten carry about 24%. Concerning this clone itself: The antigen is undetermined.

The chain recombines TRBV12-3 or TRBV12-4 with TRBJ1-1, with D unresolved. Material: peripheral blood, obtained on day 0 of AZD1222 vaccination. The clonotype was recovered from an adult in good health. CDR3 nucleotides: TGTGCCAGCAGCTCCGGGAAAAACACTGAAGCTTTCTTT. Its translation is CASSSGKNTEAFF.